A few counts support the clone carrying this T cell receptor (beta chain). The investigators amplified TCR beta CDR3 regions from RNA transcripts. HTBI primers were employed in a first-round RT-PCR of the TCR CDR3. TCRdb re-analysed the multiplex PCR reads in MiXCR, keeping a single row per CDR3 protein. Counted here are about 710,000 distinct CDR3 sequences, 16% occurring once; the ten biggest clones make up around 8.1%. The sample originates from a study of T cells in Graves' hyperthyroidism and ophthalmopathy. As for the study in general: Peripheral blood collection took place at initial diagnosis, before any treatment.

Stable disease denoted Graves' hyperthyroidism without ophthalmopathy progression within 18 months. Diagnosis of hyperthyroidism was new in patients aged 18 to 65, and its duration was under 2 months. Patients were excluded because of uncontrolled infection, other autoimmune disease, pregnancy or lactation. This receptor was identified in a man aged 18-30 years with Graves' hyperthyroidism. Sequencing used blood.

The CDR3, as DNA: TGCAGTGCTATCGGACTAGGAGAGACCCAGTACTTC. Translating gives CSAIGLGETQYF. The V call is TRBV20-1, the J call TRBJ2-5, with TRBD2 matching 7 bases. With V trimmed by 4 bases and J by 4 bases, 3 bases remained unmatched. CDR3 size: 12 residues. The germline V gene encodes CDR1 DFQATT and CDR2 SNEGSKA (reference sequence).